These 26 T cell receptor beta chains share one sample of origin, sequenced in a study of T cells in Graves' hyperthyroidism and ophthalmopathy. Amplified TCR beta CDR3 regions came from RNA transcripts. The HTBI primer set drove a first-round RT-PCR of the TCR CDR3. TCRdb re-analysed the multiplex PCR reads in MiXCR, keeping a single row per CDR3 protein. In the table there are 300,000 to 400,000 distinct CDR3 sequences, roughly 20% of which are singletons. The sample comprised blood. All receptors come from a woman aged 45 to 65 with Graves' hyperthyroidism.

The chain joins TRBV30 to TRBJ2-1; 7 nucleotides line up with TRBD2. Germline CDR1 GTSNPN, CDR2 SVGIG (reference sequence). This CDR3 contains 14 residues. Trimming cost V 3 bases and J 2 bases; bases outside gene matches: 4. CDR3 region: CAWRDLAAYNEQFF. The CDR3 coding sequence is TGTGCCTGGAGGGACCTAGCGGCCTACAATGAGCAGTTCTTC.

V is TRBV20-1 and J is TRBJ2-3, with TRBD2 matching 13 bases. The germline V gene encodes CDR1 DFQATT and CDR2 SNEGSKA (reference sequence). V shed 6 bases and J 3 bases; nucleotides not matched to a gene: 6. The CDR3 length is 15 residues. CDR3: CSAKPGLAGTDTQYF. The CDR3 nucleotides read TGCAGTGCGAAGCCGGGACTAGCGGGAACAGATACGCAGTATTTT.

This clonotype turned up a few times. The chain's CDR3 is CASSLDPGRETQYF. The CDR3 bases are TGTGCCAGCAGCTTAGATCCAGGGAGAGAGACCCAGTACTTC. V and J are TRBV7-2 and TRBJ2-5; perhaps D is TRBD1 or TRBD2 (5 bases each). This CDR3 comprises 14 residues. Trimming shortened V by 1 base and J by 4 bases, and 10 bases separated the two germline ends. Germline V lookup: CDR1 SGHTA, CDR2 FQGNSA.

This clonotype was seen more than once but under ten times. The junction differs from germline at one of its ends, possibly a read error. J is TRBJ1-3 and V is TRBV7-7, with D uncertain. Germline CDR1 SSHAT, CDR2 FNYEAQ (reference sequence). The CDR3 runs to 13 residues. CDR3 region: CASSFSFGNTIYF. CDR3 bases: TGTGCTAGCAGCTTTTCGTTTGGAAACACCATATATTTT.

Worth noting for this clonotype: This may be a read error: a much more frequent sequence differs by one nucleotide. CDR3 DNA: TGCAGTGCCATACAGGAACGAGAAACTAGCACAGATACGCAGTATTTT. It yields the protein CSAIQERETSTDTQYF. The V gene is TRBV20-1, the J gene TRBJ2-3; D might be TRBD1 (5 bases). CDR3 length equals 16 residues. CDR1 and CDR2 from the germline V gene are DFQATT and SNEGSKA (reference sequence). Between the trimmed V and J ends, which lost 6 bases and 0 bases, there was a span of 19 bases.

The chain combines TRBV14 with TRBJ2-1; 9 bases align to TRBD2. The CDR3 loop spans 16 amino acids. V lost 1 base to trimming and J lost 6 bases; unmatched junction nucleotides: 7. Per the germline V gene, CDR1 is SGHDN and CDR2 is FVKESK. The CDR3 protein is CASSQAGSGRRNEQFF. DNA for the CDR3: TGTGCCAGCAGCCAAGCGGGTAGCGGGAGACGCAATGAGCAGTTCTTC.

This clonotype has more than one count but fewer than ten. This chain links TRBV20-1 with TRBJ2-1; D unclear. The CDR3 is made up of 14 amino acids. Germline CDR1 and CDR2: DFQATT and SNEGSKA (reference sequence). V dropped 1 base and J dropped 2 bases, with 9 bases sitting between them. The CDR3 DNA follows: TGCAGTGCTAGAGGGGGATCAACCTACAATGAGCAGTTCTTC. It specifies CSARGGSTYNEQFF.

The rearrangement links TRBV19 to TRBJ1-4; D is unclear. CDR1 LNHDA and CDR2 SQIVND come from the germline V gene (reference sequence). The germline V and J ends were trimmed by 7 bases and 8 bases, with 14 bases remaining between them. The CDR3 is 13 residues long. CDR3 in amino acids: CASKAGVEEKLFF. The CDR3 DNA follows: TGTGCCAGTAAGGCTGGGGTTGAGGAAAAACTGTTTTTT. The full variable domain, its missing parts supplied by reference TRBV19 and TRBJ1-4, is DGGITQSPKYLFRKEGQNVTLSCEQNLNHDAMYWYRQDPGQGLRLIYYSQIVNDFQKGDIAEGYSVSREKKESFPLTVTSAQKNPTAFYLCASKAGVEEKLFFGSGTQLSVL.

This clonotype was recorded many times. The V and J genes are TRBV6-1 and TRBJ2-5; the match to TRBD2 covers 12 bases. CDR1 and CDR2 (germline): MNHNS, SASEGT. The V and J ends lost 3 bases and 5 bases, in that order; junction bases with no gene match: 10. CDR3 length: 17 residues. In DNA, the CDR3 is TGTGCCAGCAGTGACCCCGGGACTAGCGGGCCCGGGGAGACCCAGTACTTC. It specifies CASSDPGTSGPGETQYF.

This clonotype was recorded at least ten times. The chain uses TRBV28 and TRBJ2-4; D ambiguous. This CDR3 region has 15 residues. CDR1 MDHEN and CDR2 SYDVKM come from the germline V gene. V lost 5 bases, J lost 0 bases, and 11 bases lay in between. Written as DNA, the CDR3 is TGTGCCAGCAGTCCCGAGAGGATAGCCAAAAACATTCAGTACTTC. It translates to CASSPERIAKNIQYF.

The chain has TRBV5-1 and TRBJ1-3, with D possibly being TRBD1 (5 bases). Germline CDR1 reads SGHRS; CDR2 reads YFSETQ. The germline V and J ends were trimmed by 1 base and 1 base, with 9 bases remaining between them. This CDR3 is built from 15 residues. In nucleotides, the CDR3 is TGCGCCAGCAGCTTGATGACAGAATCTGGAAACACCATATATTTT. Residues: CASSLMTESGNTIYF.

The chain carries TRBV19 and TRBJ1-6; perhaps TRBD1 as D (6 bases). This CDR3 is 15 amino acids long. The V and J ends lost 3 bases and 10 bases respectively, with 16 bases between them. Germline assignment: CDR1 LNHDA and CDR2 SQIVND (reference sequence). The CDR3 reads CASSIRGPGESPLHF. In DNA form, the CDR3 reads TGTGCCAGTAGTATCCGGGGGCCAGGCGAATCACCCCTCCACTTT. Variable domain in full (rest from reference TRBV19 and TRBJ1-6): DGGITQSPKYLFRKEGQNVTLSCEQNLNHDAMYWYRQDPGQGLRLIYYSQIVNDFQKGDIAEGYSVSREKKESFPLTVTSAQKNPTAFYLCASSIRGPGESPLHFGNGTRLTVT.

V is TRBV7-9 and J is TRBJ1-5; no clear D. The CDR3 runs to 12 residues. Trimming cost V 1 base and J 8 bases, with 6 bases left between them. Germline CDR1 and CDR2: SEHNR and FQNEAQ (reference sequence). CDR3 in DNA: TGTGCCAGCAGCTTAGAAGAGGAGCCCCAGCATTTT. It codes for CASSLEEEPQHF.

This clonotype was seen many times. V is TRBV11-2 and J is TRBJ2-7, with 12 nucleotides matching TRBD2. The germline V gene encodes CDR1 SGHAT and CDR2 FQNNGV. The CDR3 contains 15 residues. V shed 5 bases, J shed 6 bases, and the junction held 8 bases outside the gene matches. The CDR3 reads CASSPARLAGVEQYF. As DNA, the CDR3 is TGTGCCAGCAGCCCAGCGAGACTAGCGGGAGTCGAGCAGTACTTC.

The V gene is TRBV15, the J gene TRBJ1-4, with TRBD1 as a possible D gene (5 bases). Germline V gene data show CDR1 as LNHNV and CDR2 as YYDKDF (reference sequence). The CDR3 has 15 residues. The V and J ends lost 6 bases and 3 bases respectively, with 14 bases between them. DNA of the CDR3: TGTGCCACCAGAACCACAAGGGGCCCTAATGAAAAACTGTTTTTT. It is translated as CATRTTRGPNEKLFF.

J is TRBJ2-3 and V is TRBV15; TRBD2 might be the D (6 bases). The CDR3 consists of 14 residues. The germline V and J ends were trimmed by 8 bases and 3 bases, with 15 bases remaining between them. Germline V gene lookup returns CDR1 LNHNV and CDR2 YYDKDF (reference sequence). The CDR3, as DNA: TGTGCCACCCGGGGGTGGGGGAGGACAGATACGCAGTATTTT. Translating it yields CATRGWGRTDTQYF.

This chain links TRBV20-1 with TRBJ2-7; 14 bases agree with TRBD2. CDR1 is DFQATT, CDR2 SNEGSKA, per germline (reference sequence). The trim removed 3 bases at V and 1 base at J, leaving 8 bases unmatched. The CDR3 consists of 17 residues. CDR3 loop: CSAREGLAGDGSYEQYF. The CDR3 coding sequence is TGCAGTGCTAGGGAGGGACTAGCGGGAGACGGGTCCTACGAGCAGTACTTC.

Ten or more counts support this clonotype. The chain carries TRBV28 and TRBJ2-3; 7 nucleotides match TRBD1. The ends lost 6 bases at V and 4 bases at J; junction bases unmatched: 16. The CDR3 is 17 amino acids. Germline values: CDR1 MDHEN, CDR2 SYDVKM. The CDR3 region has the DNA TGTGCCAGCAGACGCCAGGGGGACCGATTTTTCTCAGATACGCAGTATTTT. Its translation is CASRRQGDRFFSDTQYF.

This rearrangement joins TRBV20-1 to TRBJ2-1; D unclear. The germline CDR1 and CDR2 sequences are DFQATT and SNEGSKA (reference sequence). The V end lost 0 bases, the J end lost 8 bases, and 8 bases lay between the germline ends. The CDR3 loop spans 12 amino acids. The CDR3, as DNA: TGCAGTGCTAGAGATCAGCTGGATGAGCAGTTCTTC. This encodes CSARDQLDEQFF.

The chain is built from TRBV9 and TRBJ2-1; TRBD1 matches 9 bases. Per the germline V gene, CDR1 is SGDLS and CDR2 is YYNGEE. This CDR3 is 13 amino acids long. V was pared by 3 bases and J by 14 bases, with 9 bases of the junction left unmatched. CDR3 in DNA: TGTGCCAGCAGCGAGGGGGGGACAGGGTCGGAGTTCTTC. This translates into CASSEGGTGSEFF.

In this sample, this clonotype turned up many times. J is TRBJ1-1 and V is TRBV29-1; 7 nucleotides match TRBD1. The CDR3 is made up of 13 amino acids. After removal of 6 bases from V and 1 base from J, the junction contained 5 bases not matched to a gene. In germline, CDR1 is SQVTM, CDR2 ANQGSEA. CDR3 in DNA: TGCAGCGTCGAGGGACAGAGGAACACTGAAGCTTTCTTT. Translation gives CSVEGQRNTEAFF.

The chain couples TRBV7-8 to TRBJ1-2; 9 bases agree with TRBD1. V lost 8 bases and J lost 3; bases outside the gene matches: 7. This CDR3 is 14 amino acids long. Germline loops: CDR1 SGHVS, CDR2 FQNEAQ. The CDR3 bases are TGTGCCAGCTTAGGGGGGACAGGGCACTATGGCTACACCTTC. Protein: CASLGGTGHYGYTF.

This clonotype was observed many times. V gene TRBV6-1 combines with J gene TRBJ2-3; 11 bases are a match to TRBD2. The CDR3 loop spans 17 amino acids. The junction had 9 bases not matched to a gene; V was cut back by 5 bases and J by 2 bases. The germline V gene encodes CDR1 MNHNS and CDR2 SASEGT. As DNA, the CDR3 is TGTGCCAGCAGTTACGGGCTAGCGGGGGGCATCACAGATACGCAGTATTTT. It yields the protein CASSYGLAGGITDTQYF.

This chain connects TRBV3-1 to TRBJ2-1; 13 nucleotides line up with TRBD2. V lost 7 bases, J lost 8 bases, and 17 bases stayed unmatched. This CDR3 has 18 residues. Germline V gene data show CDR1 as LGHDT and CDR2 as YNNKEL (reference sequence). CDR3 coding DNA: TGTGCCAGCACTCGGGGAGGGGGGAGACTAGCGGGAGGTCATGAGCAGTTCTTC. Translating it yields CASTRGGGRLAGGHEQFF.

This clonotype was picked up many times. V is TRBV28 and J is TRBJ2-1, with TRBD1 as a possible D gene (6 bases). The germline V and J ends were trimmed by 6 bases and 6 bases, with 24 bases remaining between them. Germline CDR1 and CDR2: MDHEN and SYDVKM. CDR3 length: 17 residues. The CDR3 here is CASRDAGAVGGGNEQFF. The CDR3, as DNA: TGTGCCAGCAGGGATGCAGGGGCAGTGGGCGGTGGCAATGAGCAGTTCTTC.

The CDR3: CATSQGAASSYEQYF. The CDR3 bases are TGTGCCACCTCGCAGGGGGCGGCCAGCTCCTACGAGCAGTACTTC. This chain connects TRBV19 to TRBJ2-7; 8 bases map to TRBD1. Losses at the gene ends were 10 bases for V and 0 bases for J; bases not matched to a gene: 11. This CDR3 spans 15 amino acids. The germline CDR1 and CDR2 sequences are LNHDA and SQIVND (reference sequence).